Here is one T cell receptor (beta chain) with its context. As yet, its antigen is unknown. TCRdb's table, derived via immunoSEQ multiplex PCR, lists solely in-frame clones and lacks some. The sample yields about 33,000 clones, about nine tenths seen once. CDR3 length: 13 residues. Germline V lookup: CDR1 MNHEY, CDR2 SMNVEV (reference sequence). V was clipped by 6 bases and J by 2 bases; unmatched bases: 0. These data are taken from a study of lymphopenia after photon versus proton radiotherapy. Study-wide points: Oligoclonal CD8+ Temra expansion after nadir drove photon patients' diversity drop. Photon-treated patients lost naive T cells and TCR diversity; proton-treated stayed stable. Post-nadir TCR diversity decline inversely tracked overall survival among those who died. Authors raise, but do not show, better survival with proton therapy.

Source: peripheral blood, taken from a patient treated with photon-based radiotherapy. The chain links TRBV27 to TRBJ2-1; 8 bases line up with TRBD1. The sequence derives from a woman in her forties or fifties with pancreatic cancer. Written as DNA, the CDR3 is TGTGCCAGCAGGACAGGGGCCTACAATGAGCAGTTCTTC. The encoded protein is CASRTGAYNEQFF.